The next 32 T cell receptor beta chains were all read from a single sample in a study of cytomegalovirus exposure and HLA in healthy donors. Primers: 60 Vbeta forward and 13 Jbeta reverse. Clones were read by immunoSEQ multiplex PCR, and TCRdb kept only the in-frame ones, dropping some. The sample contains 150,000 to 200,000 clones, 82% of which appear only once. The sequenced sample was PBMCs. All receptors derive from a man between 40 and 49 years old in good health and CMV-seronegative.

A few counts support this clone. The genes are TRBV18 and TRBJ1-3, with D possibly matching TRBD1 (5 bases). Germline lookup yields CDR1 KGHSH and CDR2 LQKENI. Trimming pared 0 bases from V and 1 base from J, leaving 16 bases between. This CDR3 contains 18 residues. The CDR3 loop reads CASSPPVSGGTSGNTIYF. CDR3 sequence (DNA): TGTGCCAGCTCACCACCGGTTTCGGGGGGTACGTCTGGAAACACCATATATTTT.

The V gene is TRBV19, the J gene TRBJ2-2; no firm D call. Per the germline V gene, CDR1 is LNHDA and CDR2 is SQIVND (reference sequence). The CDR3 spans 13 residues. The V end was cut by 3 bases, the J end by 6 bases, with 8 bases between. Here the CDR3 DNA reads TGTGCCAGTAGTATCCCCTCCCCCGGGGAGCTGTTTTTT. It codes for CASSIPSPGELFF.

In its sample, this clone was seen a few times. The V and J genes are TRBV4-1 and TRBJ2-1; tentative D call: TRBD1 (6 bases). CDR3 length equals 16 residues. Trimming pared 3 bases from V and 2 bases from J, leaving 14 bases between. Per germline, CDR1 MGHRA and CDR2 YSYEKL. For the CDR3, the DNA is TGCGCCAGCAGCCACAGACAGGAGTACCCCTACAATGAGCAGTTCTTC. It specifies CASSHRQEYPYNEQFF.

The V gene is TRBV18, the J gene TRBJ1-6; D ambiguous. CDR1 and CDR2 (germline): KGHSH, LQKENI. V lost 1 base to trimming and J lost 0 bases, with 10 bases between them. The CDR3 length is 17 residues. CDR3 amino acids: CASSPHPPSSYNSPLHF. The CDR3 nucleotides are TGTGCCAGCTCACCACATCCACCCAGCTCCTATAATTCACCCCTCCACTTT.

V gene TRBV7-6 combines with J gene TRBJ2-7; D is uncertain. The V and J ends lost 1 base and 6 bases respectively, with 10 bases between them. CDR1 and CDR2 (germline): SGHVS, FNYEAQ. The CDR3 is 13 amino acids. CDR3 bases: TGTGCCAGCAGCTTAGAATGGGCTGGCGAGCAGTACTTC. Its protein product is CASSLEWAGEQYF.

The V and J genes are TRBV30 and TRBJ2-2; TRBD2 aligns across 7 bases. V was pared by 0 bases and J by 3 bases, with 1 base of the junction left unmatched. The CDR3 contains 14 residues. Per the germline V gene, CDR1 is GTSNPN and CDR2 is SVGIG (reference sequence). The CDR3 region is CAWSVGLDTGELFF. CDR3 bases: TGTGCCTGGAGTGTAGGACTAGACACCGGGGAGCTGTTTTTT.

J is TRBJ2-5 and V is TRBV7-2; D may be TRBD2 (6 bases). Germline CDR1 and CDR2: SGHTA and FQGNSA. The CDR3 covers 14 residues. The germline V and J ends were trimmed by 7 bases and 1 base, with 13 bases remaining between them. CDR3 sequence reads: CASNKGLGQETQYF. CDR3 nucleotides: TGTGCCAGCAATAAGGGACTGGGCCAAGAGACCCAGTACTTC.

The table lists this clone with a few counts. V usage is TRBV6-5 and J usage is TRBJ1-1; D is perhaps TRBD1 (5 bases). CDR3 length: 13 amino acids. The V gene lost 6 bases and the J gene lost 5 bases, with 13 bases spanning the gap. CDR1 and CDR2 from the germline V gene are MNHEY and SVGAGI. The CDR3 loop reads CASRRGMRTEAFF. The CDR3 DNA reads TGTGCCAGCAGGCGGGGGATGAGAACTGAAGCTTTCTTT.

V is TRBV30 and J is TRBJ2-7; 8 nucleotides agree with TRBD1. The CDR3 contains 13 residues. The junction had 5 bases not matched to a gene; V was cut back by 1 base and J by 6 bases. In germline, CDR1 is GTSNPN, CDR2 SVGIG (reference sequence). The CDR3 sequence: CAWSGDRGGEQYF. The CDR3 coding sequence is TGTGCCTGGAGTGGAGACAGGGGTGGCGAGCAGTACTTC.

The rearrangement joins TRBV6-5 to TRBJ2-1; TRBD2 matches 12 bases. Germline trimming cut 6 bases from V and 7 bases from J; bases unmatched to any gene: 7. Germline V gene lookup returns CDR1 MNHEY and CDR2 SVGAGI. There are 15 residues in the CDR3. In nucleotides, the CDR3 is TGTGCCAGCAGGTCGACTAGCGGGAGTGGGAATGAGCAGTTCTTC. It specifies CASRSTSGSGNEQFF.

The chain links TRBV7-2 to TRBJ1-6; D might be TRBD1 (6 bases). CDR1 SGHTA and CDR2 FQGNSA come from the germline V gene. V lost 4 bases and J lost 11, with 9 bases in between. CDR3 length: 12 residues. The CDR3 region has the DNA TGTGCCAGCAGCTCTAGACAGGCACCCCTCCACTTT. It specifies CASSSRQAPLHF.

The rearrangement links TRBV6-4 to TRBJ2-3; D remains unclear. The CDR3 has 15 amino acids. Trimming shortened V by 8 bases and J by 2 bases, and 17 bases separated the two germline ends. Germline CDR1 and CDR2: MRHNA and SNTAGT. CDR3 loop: CASPMRHADTDTQYF. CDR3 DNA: TGTGCCAGCCCGATGAGGCACGCGGACACAGATACGCAGTATTTT.

CDR3 nucleotide sequence: TGTGCCAGCAGTTACGGTCGACAGGGTAATGGCTACACCTTC. Its translation is CASSYGRQGNGYTF. The chain is built from TRBV6-5 and TRBJ1-2; 7 bases are shared with TRBD1. The V gene end was trimmed by 2 bases and the J gene end by 6 bases; junction bases not matched to a gene: 6. The CDR3 contains 14 residues. CDR1 is MNHEY, CDR2 SVGAGI, per germline.

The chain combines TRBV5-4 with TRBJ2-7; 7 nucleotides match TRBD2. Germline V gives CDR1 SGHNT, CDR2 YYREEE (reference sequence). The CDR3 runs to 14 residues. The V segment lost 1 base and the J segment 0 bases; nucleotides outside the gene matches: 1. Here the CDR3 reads CASSLTSDSYEQYF. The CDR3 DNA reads TGTGCCAGCAGCTTGACTAGCGACTCCTACGAGCAGTACTTC.

CDR3 region: CASRPRQGARVNIQYF. CDR3 nucleotides: TGTGCCAGCAGACCCCGACAGGGGGCGAGGGTTAACATTCAGTACTTC. The V call is TRBV28, the J call TRBJ2-4, with 10 bases aligning to TRBD1. Per the germline V gene, CDR1 is MDHEN and CDR2 is SYDVKM. The length of the CDR3 is 16 residues. Trimming at V came to 6 bases and at J to 7 bases, leaving 12 bases not matched to a gene.

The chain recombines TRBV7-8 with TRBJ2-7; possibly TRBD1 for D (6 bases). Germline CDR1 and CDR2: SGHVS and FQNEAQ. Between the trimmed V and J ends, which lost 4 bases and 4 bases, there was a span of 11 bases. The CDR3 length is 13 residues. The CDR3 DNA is TGTGCCAGCAGCTATACAGGGATTTACGAGCAGTACTTC. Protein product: CASSYTGIYEQYF.

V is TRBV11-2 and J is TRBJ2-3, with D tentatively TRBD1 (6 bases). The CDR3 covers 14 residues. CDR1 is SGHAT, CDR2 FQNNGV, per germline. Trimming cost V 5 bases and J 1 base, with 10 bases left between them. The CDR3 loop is CASSLGGGTDTQYF. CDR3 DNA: TGTGCCAGCAGCCTAGGGGGAGGCACAGATACGCAGTATTTT.

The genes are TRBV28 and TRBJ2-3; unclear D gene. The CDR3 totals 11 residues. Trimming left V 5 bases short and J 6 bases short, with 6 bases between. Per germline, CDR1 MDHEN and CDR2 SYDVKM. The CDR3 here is CASSQVDTQYF. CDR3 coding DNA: TGTGCCAGCAGTCAGGTGGATACGCAGTATTTT.

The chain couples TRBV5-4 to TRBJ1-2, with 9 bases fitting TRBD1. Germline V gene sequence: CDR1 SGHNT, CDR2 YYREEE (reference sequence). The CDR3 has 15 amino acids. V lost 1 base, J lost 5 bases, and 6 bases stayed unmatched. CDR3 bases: TGTGCCAGCAGCTTGCCGGGACAGGGAGAGTATGGCTACACCTTC. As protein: CASSLPGQGEYGYTF.

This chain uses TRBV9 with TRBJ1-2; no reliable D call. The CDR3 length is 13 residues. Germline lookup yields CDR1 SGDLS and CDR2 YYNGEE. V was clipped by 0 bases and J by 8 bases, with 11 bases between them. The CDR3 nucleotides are TGTGCCAGCAGCGTAGGGGAGGGTCGGGGCTACACCTTC. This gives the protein CASSVGEGRGYTF. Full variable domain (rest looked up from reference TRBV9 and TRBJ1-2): DSGVTQTPKHLITATGQRVTLRCSPRSGDLSVYWYQQSLDQGLQFLIQYYNGEERAKGNILERFSAQQFPDLHSELNLSSLELGDSALYFCASSVGEGRGYTFGSGTRLTVV.

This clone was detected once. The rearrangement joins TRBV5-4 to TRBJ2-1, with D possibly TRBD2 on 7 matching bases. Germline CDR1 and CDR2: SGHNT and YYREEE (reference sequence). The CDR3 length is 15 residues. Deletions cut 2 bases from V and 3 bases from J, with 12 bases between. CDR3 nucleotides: TGTGCCAGCAGCTTCGGGGGGCCAGGCTACAATGAGCAGTTCTTC. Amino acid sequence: CASSFGGPGYNEQFF. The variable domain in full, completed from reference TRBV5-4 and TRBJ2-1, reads ETGVTQSPTHLIKTRGQQVTLRCSSQSGHNTVSWYQQALGQGPQFIFQYYREEENGRGNFPPRFSGLQFPNYSSELNVNALELDDSALYLCASSFGGPGYNEQFFGPGTRLTVL.

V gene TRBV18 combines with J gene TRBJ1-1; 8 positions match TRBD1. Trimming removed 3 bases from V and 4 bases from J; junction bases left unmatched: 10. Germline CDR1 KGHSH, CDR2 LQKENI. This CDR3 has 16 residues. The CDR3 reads CASSPRTGGSATEAFF. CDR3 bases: TGTGCCAGCTCACCGCGAACAGGGGGGTCGGCCACTGAAGCTTTCTTT.

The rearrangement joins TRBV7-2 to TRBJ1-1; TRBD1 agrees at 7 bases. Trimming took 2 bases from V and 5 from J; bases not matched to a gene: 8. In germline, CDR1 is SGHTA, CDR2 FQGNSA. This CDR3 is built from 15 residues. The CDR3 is CASSLPPNRGTEAFF. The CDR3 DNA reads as TGTGCCAGCAGCTTACCGCCAAACAGGGGTACTGAAGCTTTCTTT.

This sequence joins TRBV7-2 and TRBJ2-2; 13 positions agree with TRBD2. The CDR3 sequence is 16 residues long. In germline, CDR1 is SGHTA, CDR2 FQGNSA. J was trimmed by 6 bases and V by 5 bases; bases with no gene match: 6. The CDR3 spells CASSQTLAGGAGELFF. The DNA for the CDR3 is TGTGCCAGCAGCCAAACACTAGCGGGAGGGGCCGGGGAGCTGTTTTTT.

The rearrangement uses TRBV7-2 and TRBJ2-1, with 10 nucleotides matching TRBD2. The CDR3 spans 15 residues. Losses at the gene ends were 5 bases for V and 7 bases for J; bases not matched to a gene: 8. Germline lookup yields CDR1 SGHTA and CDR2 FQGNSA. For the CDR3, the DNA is TGTGCCAGCAGCCAACAGCGGGAGGGATGGAATGAGCAGTTCTTC. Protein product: CASSQQREGWNEQFF.

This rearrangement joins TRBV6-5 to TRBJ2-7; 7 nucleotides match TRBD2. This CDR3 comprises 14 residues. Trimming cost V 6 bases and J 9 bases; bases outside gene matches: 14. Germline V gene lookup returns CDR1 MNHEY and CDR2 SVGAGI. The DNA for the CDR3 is TGTGCCAGCAGCTCCGGGACTACCCTATTATCGCAGTACTTC. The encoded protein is CASSSGTTLLSQYF.

The CDR3 loop reads CASSLGDIEAFF. The CDR3 DNA reads as TGTGCCAGCAGCTTAGGGGACATTGAAGCTTTCTTT. V usage is TRBV11-3 and J usage is TRBJ1-1; the D gene is possibly TRBD1 (6 bases). V was clipped by 1 base and J by 7 bases, with 7 bases between them. This CDR3 has 12 residues. Germline V CDR1 and CDR2: SGHNT, YENEEA.

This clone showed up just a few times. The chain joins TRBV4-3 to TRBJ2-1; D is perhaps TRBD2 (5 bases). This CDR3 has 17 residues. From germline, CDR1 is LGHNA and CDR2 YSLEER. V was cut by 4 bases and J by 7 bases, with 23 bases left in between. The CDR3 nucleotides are TGCGCCAGCAGCCCCTGGTTGACGCCTGAAAGGAGGAATGAGCAGTTCTTC. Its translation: CASSPWLTPERRNEQFF.

This chain's CDR3 is CASSSPGDRSSYEQYF. CDR3 DNA sequence: TGTGCCAGCAGTTCGCCCGGCGACAGGAGCTCCTACGAGCAGTACTTC. The chain recombines TRBV28 with TRBJ2-7, with D possibly being TRBD1 (6 bases). Trimming took off 4 bases at V and 0 bases at J, with 16 bases between the two ends. Germline CDR1 and CDR2: MDHEN and SYDVKM. The CDR3 spans 16 residues.

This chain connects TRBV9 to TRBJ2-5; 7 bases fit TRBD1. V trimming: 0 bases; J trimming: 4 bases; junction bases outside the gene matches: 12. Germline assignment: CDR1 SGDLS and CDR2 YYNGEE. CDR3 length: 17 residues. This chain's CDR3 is CASSVGGTVRARETQYF. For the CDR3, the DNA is TGTGCCAGCAGCGTAGGAGGGACAGTGAGGGCGAGAGAGACCCAGTACTTC.

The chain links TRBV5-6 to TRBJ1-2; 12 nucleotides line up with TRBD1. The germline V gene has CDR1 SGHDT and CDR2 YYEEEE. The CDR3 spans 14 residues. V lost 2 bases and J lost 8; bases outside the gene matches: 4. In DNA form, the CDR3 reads TGTGCCAGCAGCTTTGGGGACAGGGGGCGCGGCTACACCTTC. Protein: CASSFGDRGRGYTF. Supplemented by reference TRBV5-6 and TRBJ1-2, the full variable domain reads DAGVTQSPTHLIKTRGQQVTLRCSPKSGHDTVSWYQQALGQGPQFIFQYYEEEERQRGNFPDRFSGHQFPNYSSELNVNALLLGDSALYLCASSFGDRGRGYTFGSGTRLTVV.

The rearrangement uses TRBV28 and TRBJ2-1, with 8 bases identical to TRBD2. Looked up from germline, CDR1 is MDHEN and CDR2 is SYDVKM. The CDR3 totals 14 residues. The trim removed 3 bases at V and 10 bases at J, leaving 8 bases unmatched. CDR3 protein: CASSLAGGVFEQFF. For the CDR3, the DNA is TGTGCCAGCAGTTTGGCGGGAGGCGTTTTCGAGCAGTTCTTC. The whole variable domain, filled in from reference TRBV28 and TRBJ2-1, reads DVKVTQSSRYLVKRTGEKVFLECVQDMDHENMFWYRQDPGLGLRLIYFSYDVKMKEKGDIPEGYSVSREKKERFSLILESASTNQTSMYLCASSLAGGVFEQFFGPGTRLTVL.